This T cell receptor (beta chain) was documented in a study of control samples from healthy donors and cancer patients. This table comes from immunoSEQ multiplex PCR, and its TCRdb copy is limited to in-frame clones, with some not included. The sample carries roughly 450,000 clones, over 75% recorded once. This CDR3 has 16 amino acids. V lost 1 base and J lost 0, with 10 bases in between. Germline CDR1 and CDR2: SEHNR and FQNEAQ (reference sequence). V usage is TRBV7-9 and J usage is TRBJ2-4; tentative D call: TRBD2 (5 bases). Sample: PBMCs. This receptor was identified in a man aged 35-49 years with head and neck cancer. The CDR3 here is CASSLGTLLAKNIQYF. The CDR3 DNA is TGTGCCAGCAGCTTAGGGACTCTCCTAGCCAAAAACATTCAGTACTTC.